The T cell receptor (beta chain) under discussion was sequenced for a study of CD8 T cells in Susac syndrome. After extraction with the RNeasy kit, roughly 0.45 to 1 ug of the RNA was reverse transcribed using random hexamers. From the immunoSEQ multiplex PCR reads, TCRdb called clonotypes with MiXCR, one entry per CDR3 protein. The data show 100,000 to 150,000 distinct CDR3 sequences, roughly 94% seen once. Sequenced sample: CD8+ T cells from PBMCs. This TCR came from a human donor with Susac syndrome.

The CDR3 DNA is TGTGCCACCAGAGAGGGATCGAGAGAGACCCAGTACTTC. Encoded protein: CATREGSRETQYF. The gene calls are TRBV15 and TRBJ2-5, with D perhaps TRBD2 (5 bases). The CDR3 loop spans 13 amino acids. V lost 6 bases and J lost 4, with 12 bases in between. In germline, CDR1 is LNHNV, CDR2 YYDKDF (reference sequence).